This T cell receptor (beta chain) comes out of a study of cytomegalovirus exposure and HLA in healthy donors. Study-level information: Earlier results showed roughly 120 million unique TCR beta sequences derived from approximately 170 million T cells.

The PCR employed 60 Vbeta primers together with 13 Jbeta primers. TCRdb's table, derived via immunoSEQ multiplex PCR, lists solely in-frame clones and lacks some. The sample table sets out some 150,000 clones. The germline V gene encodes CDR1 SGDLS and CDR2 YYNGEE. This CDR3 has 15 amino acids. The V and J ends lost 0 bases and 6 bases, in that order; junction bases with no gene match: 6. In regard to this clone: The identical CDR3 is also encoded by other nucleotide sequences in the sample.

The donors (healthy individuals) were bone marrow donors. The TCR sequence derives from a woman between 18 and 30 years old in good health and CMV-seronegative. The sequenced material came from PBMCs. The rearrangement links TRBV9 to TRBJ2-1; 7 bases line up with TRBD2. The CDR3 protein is CASSVVGLAVNEQFF. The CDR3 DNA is TGTGCCAGCAGCGTAGTTGGTCTAGCGGTCAATGAGCAGTTCTTC.